The present T cell receptor beta chain was sequenced within a study of untreated major depressive disorder. Regarding the study as a whole: Three preselected Vbeta families were the sole sequencing comparisons. Differences in TRBV25-01 and TRBV02-01 usage did not reach significance.

V was clipped by 7 bases and J by 2 bases; unmatched bases: 5. The CDR3 has 15 amino acids. Germline CDR1 MNHEY, CDR2 SMNVEV (reference sequence). Each depressed patient was matched pairwise with a non-depressed control on sex, age, current smoking status and body mass index. Around 28 ml of peripheral blood was collected per donor. The protocol was immunoSEQ multiplex PCR, while the TCRdb copy is restricted to in-frame clones and leaves out a portion. The sample includes 20,000 to 25,000 clones, 90% to 95% seen only once; the top ten take 0.25% to 0.35%. Details on this clone: Its antigen is undetermined.

The chain combines TRBV27 with TRBJ2-3, with 11 bases fitting TRBD2. Sequenced input: CD4+ T cells from PBMCs. This clonotype originated in a man aged 30 to 45 in good health. CDR3 nucleotide sequence: TGTGCCAGCACGGGACTAGCGGCATACACAGATACGCAGTATTTT. Amino acids: CASTGLAAYTDTQYF.